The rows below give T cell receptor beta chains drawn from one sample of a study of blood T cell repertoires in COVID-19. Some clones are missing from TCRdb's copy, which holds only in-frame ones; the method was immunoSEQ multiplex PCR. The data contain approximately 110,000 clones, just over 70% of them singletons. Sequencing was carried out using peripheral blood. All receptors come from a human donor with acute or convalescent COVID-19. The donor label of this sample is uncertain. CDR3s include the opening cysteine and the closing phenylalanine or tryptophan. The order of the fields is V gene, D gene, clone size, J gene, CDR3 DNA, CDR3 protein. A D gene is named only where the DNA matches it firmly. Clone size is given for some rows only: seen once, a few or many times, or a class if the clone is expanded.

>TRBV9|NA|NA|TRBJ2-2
TGTGCCAGCAGCGTAGCTGGAGGCGGGACCGGGGAGCTGTTTTTT
CASSVAGGGTGELFF
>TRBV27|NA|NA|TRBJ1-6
TGTGCCAGCAGTCGCGGGGGTTGGGCCCTCCACTTT
CASSRGGWALHF
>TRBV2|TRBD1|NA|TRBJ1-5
TGTGCCAGCACCGGGACAGGGGTCCCCAATCAGCCCCAGCATTTT
CASTGTGVPNQPQHF
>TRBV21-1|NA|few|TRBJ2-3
TGTGCCAGCAGCACCCGGACGGGATCTAGCACAGATACGCAGTATTTT
CASSTRTGSSTDTQYF
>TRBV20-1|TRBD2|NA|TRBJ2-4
TGCAGTGCCCGGGGGGAAAACATTCAGTACTTC
CSARGENIQYF
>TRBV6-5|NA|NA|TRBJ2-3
TGTGCCAGCAGTCTCCTAGATACGCAGTATTTT
CASSLLDTQYF
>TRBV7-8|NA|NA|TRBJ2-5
TGTGCCAGCAGCTTAGGGGCGTTTAGCGGTACCACCCAGTACTTC
CASSLGAFSGTTQYF
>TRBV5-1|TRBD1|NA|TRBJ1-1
TGCGCCAGCAGCCCCCGACAGGGAGTGGGCACTGAAGCTTTCTTT
CASSPRQGVGTEAFF
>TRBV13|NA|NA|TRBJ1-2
TGTGCCAGCAGCTTAGCTGACAGCAACTATGGCTACACCTTC
CASSLADSNYGYTF
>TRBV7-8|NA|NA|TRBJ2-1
TGTGCCAGCGGGAGGCGTGAGCAGTTCTTC
CASGRREQFF
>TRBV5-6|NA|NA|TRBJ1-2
TGTGCCAGCAGCTTGCAGGGGTCCTATGGCTACACCTTC
CASSLQGSYGYTF
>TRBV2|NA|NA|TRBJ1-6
TGTGCCAGCCCCAAATCGGACACTTATAATTCACCCCTCCACTTT
CASPKSDTYNSPLHF
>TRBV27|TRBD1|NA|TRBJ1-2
TGTGCCAGCAGTTCCCCGGGACAGGGGAGGTATGGCTACACCTTC
CASSSPGQGRYGYTF
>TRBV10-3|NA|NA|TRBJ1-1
TGTGCCATCAGCTATCCAGGGGACACTGAAGCTTTCTTT
CAISYPGDTEAFF
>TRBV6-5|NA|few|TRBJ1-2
TGTGCCAGCAGGCAGGTTCTCATTAACAATGGCTACACCTTC
CASRQVLINNGYTF
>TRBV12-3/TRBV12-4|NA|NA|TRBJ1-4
TGTGCCAGCAGACCCTCGGGGGGTAGAAAACTGTTTTTT
CASRPSGGRKLFF
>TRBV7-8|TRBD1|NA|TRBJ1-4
TGTGCCACCGTATTAGGGACAGGGGGTGAAAAACTGTTTTTT
CATVLGTGGEKLFF
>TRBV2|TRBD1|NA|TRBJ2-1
TGTGCCAGCGACGGGACAGGCTACAATGAGCAGTTCTTC
CASDGTGYNEQFF
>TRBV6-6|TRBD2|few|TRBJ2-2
TGTGCCAGTTTAGCGGGGGGGGTCGGGGAGCTGTTTTTT
CASLAGGVGELFF
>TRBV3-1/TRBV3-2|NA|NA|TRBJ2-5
TGTGCCAGCAGCCAAGGGACAGAAGAGACCCAGTACTTC
CASSQGTEETQYF
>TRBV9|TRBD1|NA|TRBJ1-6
TGTGCCAGGAGTTCCGGGACAGGGGACTCACCCCTCCACTTT
CARSSGTGDSPLHF
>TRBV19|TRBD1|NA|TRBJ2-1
TGTGCCAGTAGGATAAACAGGGGCTATGAGCAGTTCTTC
CASRINRGYEQFF
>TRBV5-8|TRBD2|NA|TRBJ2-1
TGTGCCAGCACCCTTGGAGCGGGGGGCTCCTACAATGAGCAGTTCTTC
CASTLGAGGSYNEQFF
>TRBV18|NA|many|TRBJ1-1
TGTGCCAGCTCACCAGTGACACTTGTGAACACTGAAGCTTTCTTT
CASSPVTLVNTEAFF
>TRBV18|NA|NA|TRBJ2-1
TGTGCCAGCTCACCCGACAGGACCGGGGAGCAGTTCTTC
CASSPDRTGEQFF
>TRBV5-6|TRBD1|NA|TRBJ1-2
TGTGCCAGCAGCCCGGGACAGGGGTATGGCTACACCTTC
CASSPGQGYGYTF
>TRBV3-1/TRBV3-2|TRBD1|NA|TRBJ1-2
TGTGCCAGCAGTTTCGGACAGGGCGGTGGCTACACCTTC
CASSFGQGGGYTF
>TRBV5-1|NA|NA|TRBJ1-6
TGCGCCAGCAGCTTTTCAGAGGATCCTTCACCCCTCCACTTT
CASSFSEDPSPLHF
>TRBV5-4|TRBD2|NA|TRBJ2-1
TGTGCCAGCAGCCCTACTAGCGGCGGTGAGCAGTTCTTC
CASSPTSGGEQFF
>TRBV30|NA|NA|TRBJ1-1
TGTGCCTGGAGCCTCCGGGGTAACACTGAAGCTTTCTTT
CAWSLRGNTEAFF
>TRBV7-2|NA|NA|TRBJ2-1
TGTGCCAGCAGCGCCTTGGGGGGTTACAATGAGCAGTTCTTC
CASSALGGYNEQFF
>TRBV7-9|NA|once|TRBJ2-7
TGTGCCAGCAGGCCAGCGACGGGAGTAGAGCAGTACTTC
CASRPATGVEQYF
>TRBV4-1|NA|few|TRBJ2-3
TGCGCCAGCAGCCAAGTAGATATGGGCTTCTTAGGTACGCAGTATTTT
CASSQVDMGFLGTQYF
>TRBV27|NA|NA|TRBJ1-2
TGTGCCAGCAGCCACCGGGAAGGGCTTGGCTACACCTTC
CASSHREGLGYTF